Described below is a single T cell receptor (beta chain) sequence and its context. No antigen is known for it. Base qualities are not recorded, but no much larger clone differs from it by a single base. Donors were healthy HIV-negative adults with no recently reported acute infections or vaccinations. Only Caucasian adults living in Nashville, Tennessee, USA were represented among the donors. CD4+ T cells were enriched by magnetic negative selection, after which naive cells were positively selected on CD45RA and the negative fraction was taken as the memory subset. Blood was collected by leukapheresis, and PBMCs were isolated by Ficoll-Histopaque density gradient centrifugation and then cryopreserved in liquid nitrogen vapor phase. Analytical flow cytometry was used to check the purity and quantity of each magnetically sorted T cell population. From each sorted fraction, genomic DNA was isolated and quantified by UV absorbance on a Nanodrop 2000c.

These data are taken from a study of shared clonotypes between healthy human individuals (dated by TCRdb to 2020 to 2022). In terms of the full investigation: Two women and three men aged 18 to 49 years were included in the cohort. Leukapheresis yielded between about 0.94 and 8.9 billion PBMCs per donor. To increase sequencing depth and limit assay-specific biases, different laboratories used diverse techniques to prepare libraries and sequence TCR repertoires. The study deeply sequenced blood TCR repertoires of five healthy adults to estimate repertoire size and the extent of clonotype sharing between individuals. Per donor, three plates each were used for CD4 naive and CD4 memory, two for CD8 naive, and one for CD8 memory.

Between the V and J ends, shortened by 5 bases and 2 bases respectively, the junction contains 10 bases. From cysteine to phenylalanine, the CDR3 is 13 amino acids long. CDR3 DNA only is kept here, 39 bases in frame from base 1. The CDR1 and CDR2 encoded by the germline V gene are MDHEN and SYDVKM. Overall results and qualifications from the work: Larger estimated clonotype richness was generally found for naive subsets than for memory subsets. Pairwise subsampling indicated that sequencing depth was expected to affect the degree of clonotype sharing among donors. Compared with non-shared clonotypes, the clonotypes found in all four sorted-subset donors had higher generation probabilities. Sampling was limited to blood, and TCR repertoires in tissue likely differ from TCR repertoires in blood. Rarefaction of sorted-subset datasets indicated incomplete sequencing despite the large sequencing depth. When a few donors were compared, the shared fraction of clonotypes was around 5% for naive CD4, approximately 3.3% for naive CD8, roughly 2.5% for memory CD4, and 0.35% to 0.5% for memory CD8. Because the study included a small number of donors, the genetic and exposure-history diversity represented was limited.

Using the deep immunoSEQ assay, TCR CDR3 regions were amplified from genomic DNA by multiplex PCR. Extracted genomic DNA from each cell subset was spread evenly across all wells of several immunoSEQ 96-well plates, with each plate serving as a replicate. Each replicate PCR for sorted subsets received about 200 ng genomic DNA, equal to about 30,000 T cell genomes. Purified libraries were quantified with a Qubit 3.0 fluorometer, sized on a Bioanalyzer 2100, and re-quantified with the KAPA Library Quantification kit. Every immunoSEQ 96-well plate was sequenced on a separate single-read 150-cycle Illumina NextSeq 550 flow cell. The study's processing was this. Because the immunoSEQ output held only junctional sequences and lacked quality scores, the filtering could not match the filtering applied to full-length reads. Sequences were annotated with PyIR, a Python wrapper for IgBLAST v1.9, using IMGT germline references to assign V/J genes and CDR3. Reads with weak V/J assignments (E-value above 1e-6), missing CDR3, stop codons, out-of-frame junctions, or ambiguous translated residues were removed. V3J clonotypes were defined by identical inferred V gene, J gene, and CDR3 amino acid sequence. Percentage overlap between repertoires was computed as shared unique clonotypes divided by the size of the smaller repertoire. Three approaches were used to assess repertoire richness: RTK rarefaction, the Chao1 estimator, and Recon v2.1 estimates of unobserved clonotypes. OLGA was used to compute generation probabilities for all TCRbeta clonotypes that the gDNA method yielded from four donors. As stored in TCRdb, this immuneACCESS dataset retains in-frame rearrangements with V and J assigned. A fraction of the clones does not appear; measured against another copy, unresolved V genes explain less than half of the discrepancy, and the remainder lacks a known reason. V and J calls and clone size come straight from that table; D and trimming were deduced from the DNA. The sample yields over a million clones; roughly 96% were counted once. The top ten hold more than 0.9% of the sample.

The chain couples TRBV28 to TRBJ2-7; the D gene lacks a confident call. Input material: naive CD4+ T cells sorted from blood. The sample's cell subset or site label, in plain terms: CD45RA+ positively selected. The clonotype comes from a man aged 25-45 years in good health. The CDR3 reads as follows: CASSRLPTYEQYF. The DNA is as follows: TGTGCCAGCAGTAGGCTCCCAACCTACGAGCAGTACTTC.